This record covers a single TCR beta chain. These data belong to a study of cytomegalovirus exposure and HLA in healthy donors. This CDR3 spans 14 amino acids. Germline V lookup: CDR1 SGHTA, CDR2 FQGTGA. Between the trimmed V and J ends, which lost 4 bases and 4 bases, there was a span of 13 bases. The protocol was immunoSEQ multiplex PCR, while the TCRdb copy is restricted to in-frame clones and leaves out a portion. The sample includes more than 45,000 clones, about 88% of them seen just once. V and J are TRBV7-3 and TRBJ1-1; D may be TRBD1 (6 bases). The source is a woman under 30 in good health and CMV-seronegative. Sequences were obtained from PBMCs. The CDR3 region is CASSSQGRATEAFF. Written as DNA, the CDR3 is TGTGCCAGCAGCTCCCAGGGGAGGGCCACTGAAGCTTTCTTT.